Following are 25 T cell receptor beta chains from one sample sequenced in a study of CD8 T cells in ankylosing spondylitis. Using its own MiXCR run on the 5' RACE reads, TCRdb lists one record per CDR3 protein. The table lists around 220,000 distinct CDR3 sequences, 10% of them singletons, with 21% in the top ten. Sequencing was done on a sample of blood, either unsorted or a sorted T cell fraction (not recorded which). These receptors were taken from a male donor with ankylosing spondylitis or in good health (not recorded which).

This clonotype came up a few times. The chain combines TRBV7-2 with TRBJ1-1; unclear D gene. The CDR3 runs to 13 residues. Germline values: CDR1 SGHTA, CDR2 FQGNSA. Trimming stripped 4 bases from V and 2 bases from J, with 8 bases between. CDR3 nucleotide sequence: TGTGCCAGCAGCTCAGAATACAACACTGAAGCTTTCTTT. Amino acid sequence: CASSSEYNTEAFF. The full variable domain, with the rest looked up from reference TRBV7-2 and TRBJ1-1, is GAGVSQSPSNKVTEKGKDVELRCDPISGHTALYWYRQSLGQGLEFLIYFQGNSAPDKSGLPSDRFSAERTGGSVSTLTIQRTQQEDSAVYLCASSSEYNTEAFFGQGTRLTVV.

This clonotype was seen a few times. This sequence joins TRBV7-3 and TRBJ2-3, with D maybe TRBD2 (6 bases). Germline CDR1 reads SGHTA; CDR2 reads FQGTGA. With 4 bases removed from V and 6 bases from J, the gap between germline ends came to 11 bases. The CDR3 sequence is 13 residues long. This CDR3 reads CASSWRADDTQYF. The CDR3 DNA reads TGTGCCAGCAGCTGGAGGGCGGACGATACGCAGTATTTT.

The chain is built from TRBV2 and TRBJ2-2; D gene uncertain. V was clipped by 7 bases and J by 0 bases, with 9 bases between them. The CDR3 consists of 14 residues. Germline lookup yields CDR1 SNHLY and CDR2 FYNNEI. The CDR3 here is CASNWQTNTGELFF. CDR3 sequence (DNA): TGTGCCAGCAACTGGCAGACGAACACCGGGGAGCTGTTTTTT.

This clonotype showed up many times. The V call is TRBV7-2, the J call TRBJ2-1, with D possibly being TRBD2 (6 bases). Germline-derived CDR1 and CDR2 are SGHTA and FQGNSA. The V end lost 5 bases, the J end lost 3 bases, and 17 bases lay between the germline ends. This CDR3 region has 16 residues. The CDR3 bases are TGTGCCAGCAGCACCGGGACTCCAACGATCTACAATGAGCAGTTCTTC. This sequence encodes CASSTGTPTIYNEQFF.

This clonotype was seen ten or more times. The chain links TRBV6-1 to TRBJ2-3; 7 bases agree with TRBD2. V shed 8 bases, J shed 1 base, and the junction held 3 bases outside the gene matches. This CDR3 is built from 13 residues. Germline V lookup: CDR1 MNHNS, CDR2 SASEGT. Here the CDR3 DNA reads TGTGCCAGCGCTGCGGGGGGCACAGATACGCAGTATTTT. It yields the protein CASAAGGTDTQYF.

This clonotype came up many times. This CDR3 is CATKLHRGGSNQPQHF. The CDR3 nucleotides read TGTGCCACCAAGCTGCACCGAGGAGGTTCCAATCAGCCCCAGCATTTT. The chain uses TRBV24-1 and TRBJ1-5; D is uncertain. Germline V gives CDR1 KGHDR, CDR2 SFDVKD. This CDR3 region has 16 residues. Trimming stripped 8 bases from V and 3 bases from J, with 19 bases between.

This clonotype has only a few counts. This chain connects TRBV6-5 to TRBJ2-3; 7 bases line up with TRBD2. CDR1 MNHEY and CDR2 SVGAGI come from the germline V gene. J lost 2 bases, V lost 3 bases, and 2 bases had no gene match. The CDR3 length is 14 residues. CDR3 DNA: TGTGCCAGCAGTTATCGGGGGGACACAGATACGCAGTATTTT. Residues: CASSYRGDTDTQYF.

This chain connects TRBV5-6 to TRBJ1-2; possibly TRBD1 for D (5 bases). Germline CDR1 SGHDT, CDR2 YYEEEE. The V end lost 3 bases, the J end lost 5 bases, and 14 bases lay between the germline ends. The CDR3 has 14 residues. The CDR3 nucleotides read TGTGCCAGCAGCTATACAGGTGGTGCTTATGGCTACACCTTC. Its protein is CASSYTGGAYGYTF.

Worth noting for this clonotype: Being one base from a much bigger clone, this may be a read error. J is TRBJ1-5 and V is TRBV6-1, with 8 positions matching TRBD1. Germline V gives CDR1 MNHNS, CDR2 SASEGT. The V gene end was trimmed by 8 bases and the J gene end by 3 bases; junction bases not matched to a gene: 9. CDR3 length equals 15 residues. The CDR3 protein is CASWGQALVNQPQHF. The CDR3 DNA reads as TGTGCCAGCTGGGGACAGGCCTTGGTCAATCAGCCCCAGCATTTT.

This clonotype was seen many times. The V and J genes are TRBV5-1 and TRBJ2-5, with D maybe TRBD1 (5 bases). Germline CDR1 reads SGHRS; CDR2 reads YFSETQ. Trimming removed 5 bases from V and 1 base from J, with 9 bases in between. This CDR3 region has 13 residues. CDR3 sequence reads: CASREGVQETQYF. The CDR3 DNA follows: TGCGCCAGCAGAGAAGGGGTCCAAGAGACCCAGTACTTC.

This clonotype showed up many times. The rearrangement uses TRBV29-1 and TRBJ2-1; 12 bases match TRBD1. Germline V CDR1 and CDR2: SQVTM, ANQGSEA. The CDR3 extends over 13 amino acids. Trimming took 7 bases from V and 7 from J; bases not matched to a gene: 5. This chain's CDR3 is CSGGQGALNEQFF. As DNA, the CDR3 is TGCAGCGGGGGACAGGGGGCGTTGAATGAGCAGTTCTTC.

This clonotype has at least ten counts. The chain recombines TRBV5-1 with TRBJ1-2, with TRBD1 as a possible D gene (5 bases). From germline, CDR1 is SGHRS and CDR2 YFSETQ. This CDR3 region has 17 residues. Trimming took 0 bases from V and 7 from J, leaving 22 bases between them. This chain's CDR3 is CASSLDFPAPQGSGYTF. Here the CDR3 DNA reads TGCGCCAGCAGCTTGGATTTTCCGGCCCCCCAGGGTTCTGGCTACACCTTC.

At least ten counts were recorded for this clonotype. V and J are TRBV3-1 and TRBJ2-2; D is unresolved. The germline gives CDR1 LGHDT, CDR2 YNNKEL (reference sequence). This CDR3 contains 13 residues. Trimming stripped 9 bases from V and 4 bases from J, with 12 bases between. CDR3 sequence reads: CASADLGTGELFF. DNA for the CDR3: TGTGCCAGTGCAGACTTAGGCACCGGGGAGCTGTTTTTT. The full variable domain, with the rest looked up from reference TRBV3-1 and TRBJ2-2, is DTAVSQTPKYLVTQMGNDKSIKCEQNLGHDTMYWYKQDSKKFLKIMFSYNNKELIINETVPNRFSPKSPDKAHLNLHINSLELGDSAVYFCASADLGTGELFFGEGSRLTVL.

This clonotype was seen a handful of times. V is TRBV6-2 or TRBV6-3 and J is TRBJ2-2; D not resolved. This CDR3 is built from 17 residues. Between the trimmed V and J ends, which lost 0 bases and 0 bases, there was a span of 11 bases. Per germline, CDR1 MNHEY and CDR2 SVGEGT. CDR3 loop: CASSYSTGIANTGELFF. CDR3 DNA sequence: TGTGCCAGCAGTTACTCGACCGGAATCGCGAACACCGGGGAGCTGTTTTTT.

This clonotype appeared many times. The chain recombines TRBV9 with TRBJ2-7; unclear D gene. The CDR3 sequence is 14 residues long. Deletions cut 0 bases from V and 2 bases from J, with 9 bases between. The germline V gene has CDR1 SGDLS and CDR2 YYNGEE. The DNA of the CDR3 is TGTGCCAGCAGCGTAGAGACTTCCGCCTACGAGCAGTACTTC. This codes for CASSVETSAYEQYF.

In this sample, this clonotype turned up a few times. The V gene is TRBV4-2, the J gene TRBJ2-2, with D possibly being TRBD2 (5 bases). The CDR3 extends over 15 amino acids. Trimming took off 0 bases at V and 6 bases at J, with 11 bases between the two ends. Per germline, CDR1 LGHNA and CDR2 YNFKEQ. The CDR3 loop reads CASSQERLASGELFF. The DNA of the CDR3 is TGTGCCAGCAGCCAAGAAAGGCTAGCATCCGGGGAGCTGTTTTTT.

The DNA of the CDR3 is TGCGCCAGCAGCTCCCGGGAGAACACTGAAGCTTTCTTT. Amino acid sequence: CASSSRENTEAFF. The V and J genes are TRBV5-1 and TRBJ1-1, with D unclear. Germline CDR1 and CDR2: SGHRS and YFSETQ. V lost 3 bases, J lost 1 base, and 7 bases lay in between. This CDR3 has 13 residues. The variable domain in full, completed from reference TRBV5-1 and TRBJ1-1, reads KAGVTQTPRYLIKTRGQQVTLSCSPISGHRSVSWYQQTPGQGLQFLFEYFSETQRNKGNFPGRFSGRQFSNSRSEMNVSTLELGDSALYLCASSSRENTEAFFGQGTRLTVV.

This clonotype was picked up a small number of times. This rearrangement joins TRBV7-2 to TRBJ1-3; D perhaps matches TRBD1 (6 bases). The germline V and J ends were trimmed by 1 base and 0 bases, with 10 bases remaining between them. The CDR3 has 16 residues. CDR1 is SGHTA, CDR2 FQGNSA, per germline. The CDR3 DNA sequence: TGTGCCAGCAGCTTAGTGGGGGGCATCTCTGGAAACACCATATATTTT. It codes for CASSLVGGISGNTIYF.

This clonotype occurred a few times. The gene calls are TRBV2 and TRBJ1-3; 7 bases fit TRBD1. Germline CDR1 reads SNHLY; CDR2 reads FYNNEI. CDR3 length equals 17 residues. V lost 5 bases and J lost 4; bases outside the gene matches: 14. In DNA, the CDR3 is TGTGCCAGCAGTCCGACAGGGAAAGGGAGCGCCGGAAACACCATATATTTT. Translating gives CASSPTGKGSAGNTIYF.

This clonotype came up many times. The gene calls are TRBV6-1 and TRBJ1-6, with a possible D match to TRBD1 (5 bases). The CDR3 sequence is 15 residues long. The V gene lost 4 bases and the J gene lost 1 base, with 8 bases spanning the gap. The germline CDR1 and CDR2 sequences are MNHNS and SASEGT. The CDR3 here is CASSVGESYNSPLHF. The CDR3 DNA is TGTGCCAGCAGTGTGGGGGAATCCTATAATTCACCCCTCCACTTT.

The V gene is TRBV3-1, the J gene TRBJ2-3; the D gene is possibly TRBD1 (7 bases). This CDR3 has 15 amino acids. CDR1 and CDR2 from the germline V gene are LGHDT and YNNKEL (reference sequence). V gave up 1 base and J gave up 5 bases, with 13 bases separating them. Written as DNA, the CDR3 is TGTGCCAGCAGCCAAGCAGGAGGGGGCATAGATACGCAGTATTTT. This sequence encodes CASSQAGGGIDTQYF.

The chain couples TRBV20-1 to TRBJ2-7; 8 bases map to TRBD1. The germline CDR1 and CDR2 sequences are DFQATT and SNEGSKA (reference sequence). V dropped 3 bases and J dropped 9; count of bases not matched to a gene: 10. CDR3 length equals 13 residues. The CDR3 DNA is TGCAGTGCTAGCCTCAGGGGGCTGGGCGTGCAGTACTTC. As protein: CSASLRGLGVQYF.

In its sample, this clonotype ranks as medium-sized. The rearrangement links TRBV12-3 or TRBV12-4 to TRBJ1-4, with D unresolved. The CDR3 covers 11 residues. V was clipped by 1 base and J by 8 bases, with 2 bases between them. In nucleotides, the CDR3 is TGTGCCAGCAGTTTAGAGGAAAAACTGTTTTTT. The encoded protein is CASSLEEKLFF.

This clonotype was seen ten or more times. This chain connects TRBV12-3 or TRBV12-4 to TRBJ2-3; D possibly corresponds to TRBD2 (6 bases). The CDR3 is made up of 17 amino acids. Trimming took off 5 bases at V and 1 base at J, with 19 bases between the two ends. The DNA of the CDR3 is TGTGCCAGCAGTCCTGCGGGGCGGCCTAGCGGCACAGATACGCAGTATTTT. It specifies CASSPAGRPSGTDTQYF.

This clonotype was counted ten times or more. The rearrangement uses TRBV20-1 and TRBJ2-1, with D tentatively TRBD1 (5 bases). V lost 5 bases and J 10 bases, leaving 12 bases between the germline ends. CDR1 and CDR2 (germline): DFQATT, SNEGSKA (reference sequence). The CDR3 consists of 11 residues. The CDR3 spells CSAPTDGEQFF. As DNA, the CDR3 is TGCAGTGCTCCGACAGACGGGGAGCAGTTCTTC.